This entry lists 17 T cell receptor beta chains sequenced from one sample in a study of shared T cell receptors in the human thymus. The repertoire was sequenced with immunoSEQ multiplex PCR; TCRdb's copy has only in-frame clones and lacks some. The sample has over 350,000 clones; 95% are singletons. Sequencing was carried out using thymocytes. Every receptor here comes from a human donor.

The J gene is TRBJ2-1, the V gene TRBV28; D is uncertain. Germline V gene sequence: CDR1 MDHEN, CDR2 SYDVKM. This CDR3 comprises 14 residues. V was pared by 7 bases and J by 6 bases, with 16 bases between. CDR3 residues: CASNYTGWPNEQFF. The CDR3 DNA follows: TGTGCCAGCAATTACACGGGTTGGCCCAATGAGCAGTTCTTC.

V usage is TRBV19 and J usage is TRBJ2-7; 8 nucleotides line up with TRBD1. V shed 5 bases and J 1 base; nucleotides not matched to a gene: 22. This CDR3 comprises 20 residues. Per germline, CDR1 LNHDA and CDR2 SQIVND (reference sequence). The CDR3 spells CASSWGGLRDRKPFSYEQYF. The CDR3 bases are TGTGCCAGTAGTTGGGGCGGGCTTCGGGACAGGAAGCCCTTTTCCTACGAGCAGTACTTC.

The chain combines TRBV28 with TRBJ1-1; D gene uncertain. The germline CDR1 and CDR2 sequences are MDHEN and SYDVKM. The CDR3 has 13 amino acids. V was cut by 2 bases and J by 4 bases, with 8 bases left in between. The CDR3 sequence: CASSLIPTTEAFF. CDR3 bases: TGTGCCAGCAGTTTAATACCCACCACTGAAGCTTTCTTT.

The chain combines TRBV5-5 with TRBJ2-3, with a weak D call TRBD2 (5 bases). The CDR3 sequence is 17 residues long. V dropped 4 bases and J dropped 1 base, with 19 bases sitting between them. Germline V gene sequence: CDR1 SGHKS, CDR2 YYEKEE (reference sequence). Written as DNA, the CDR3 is TGTGCCAGCAGCCGACGCGTACGAGCGGAGGGCACAGATACGCAGTATTTT. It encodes CASSRRVRAEGTDTQYF.

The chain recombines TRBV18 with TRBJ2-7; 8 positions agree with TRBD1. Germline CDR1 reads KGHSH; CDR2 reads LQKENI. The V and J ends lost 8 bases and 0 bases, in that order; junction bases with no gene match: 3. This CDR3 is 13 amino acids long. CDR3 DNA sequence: TGTGCCAGCCGACAGGGGTCCTCCTACGAGCAGTACTTC. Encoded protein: CASRQGSSYEQYF.

CDR3 DNA sequence: TGTGCCAGCAGTTCCCTGGTCCGCTACGAGCAGTACTTC. Amino acid sequence: CASSSLVRYEQYF. This rearrangement joins TRBV27 to TRBJ2-7, with D unclear. Per germline, CDR1 MNHEY and CDR2 SMNVEV (reference sequence). Deletions cut 4 bases from V and 3 bases from J, with 10 bases between. The CDR3 has 13 residues.

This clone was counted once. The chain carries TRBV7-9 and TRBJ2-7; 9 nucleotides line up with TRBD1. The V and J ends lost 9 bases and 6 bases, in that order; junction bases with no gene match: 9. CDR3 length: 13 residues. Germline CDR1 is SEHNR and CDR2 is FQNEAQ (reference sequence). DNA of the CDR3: TGTGCCAGTTCGACAGGGGGTTCCGGCGAGCAGTACTTC. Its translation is CASSTGGSGEQYF.

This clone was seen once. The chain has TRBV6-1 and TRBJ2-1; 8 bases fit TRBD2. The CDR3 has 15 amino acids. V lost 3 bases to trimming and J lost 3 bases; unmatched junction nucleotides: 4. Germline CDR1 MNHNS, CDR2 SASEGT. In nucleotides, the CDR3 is TGTGCCAGCAGTGAGGGCGGGGGGCGCTACAATGAGCAGTTCTTC. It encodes CASSEGGGRYNEQFF.

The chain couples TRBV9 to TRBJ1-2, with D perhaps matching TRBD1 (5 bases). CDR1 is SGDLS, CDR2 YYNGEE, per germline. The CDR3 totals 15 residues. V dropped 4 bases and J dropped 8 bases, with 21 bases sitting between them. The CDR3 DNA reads TGTGCCAGCAGCCCGGTAAACAGGTTTAGGCGGGGCTACACCTTC. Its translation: CASSPVNRFRRGYTF.

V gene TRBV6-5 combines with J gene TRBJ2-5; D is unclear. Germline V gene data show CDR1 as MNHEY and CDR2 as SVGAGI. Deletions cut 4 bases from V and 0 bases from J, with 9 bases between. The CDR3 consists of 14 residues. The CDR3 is CASSSGGNQETQYF. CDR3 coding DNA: TGTGCCAGCAGTTCTGGCGGAAACCAAGAGACCCAGTACTTC.

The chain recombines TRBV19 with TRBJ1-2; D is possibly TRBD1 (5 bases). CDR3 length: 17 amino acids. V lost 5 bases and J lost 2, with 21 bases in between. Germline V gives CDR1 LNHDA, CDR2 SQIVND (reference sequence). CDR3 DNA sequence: TGTGCCAGTAGTGCAAATTCTCCGGGACTGGGGAACTATGGCTACACCTTC. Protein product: CASSANSPGLGNYGYTF. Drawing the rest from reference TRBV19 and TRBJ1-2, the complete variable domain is DGGITQSPKYLFRKEGQNVTLSCEQNLNHDAMYWYRQDPGQGLRLIYYSQIVNDFQKGDIAEGYSVSREKKESFPLTVTSAQKNPTAFYLCASSANSPGLGNYGYTFGSGTRLTVV.

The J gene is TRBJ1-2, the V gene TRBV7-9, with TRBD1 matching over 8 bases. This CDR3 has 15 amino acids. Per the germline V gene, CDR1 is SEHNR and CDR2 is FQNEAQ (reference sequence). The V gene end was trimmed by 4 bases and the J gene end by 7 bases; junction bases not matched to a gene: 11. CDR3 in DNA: TGTGCCAGCAGCTCCTACGAGGACAGGGAGCCTGGCTACACCTTC. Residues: CASSSYEDREPGYTF.

Written as DNA, the CDR3 is TGTGCCACCAGCAGTATTGGGGCAGGGAGAAACAATGAGCAGTTCTTC. It translates to CATSSIGAGRNNEQFF. V gene TRBV15 combines with J gene TRBJ2-1; D is perhaps TRBD1 or TRBD2 (5 bases each). Germline assignment: CDR1 LNHNV and CDR2 YYDKDF (reference sequence). V shed 3 bases and J shed 5 bases, with 17 bases lying between them. This CDR3 region has 16 residues.

CDR3 protein: CASSEWSDRRSGNTIYF. DNA of the CDR3: TGCGCCAGCAGTGAGTGGTCGGACCGACGCTCTGGAAACACCATATATTTT. This chain connects TRBV10-2 to TRBJ1-3, with D unclear. The CDR3 extends over 17 amino acids. The V gene's germline CDR1 is WSHSY and CDR2 SAAADI. Trimming pared 1 base from V and 0 bases from J, leaving 13 bases between.

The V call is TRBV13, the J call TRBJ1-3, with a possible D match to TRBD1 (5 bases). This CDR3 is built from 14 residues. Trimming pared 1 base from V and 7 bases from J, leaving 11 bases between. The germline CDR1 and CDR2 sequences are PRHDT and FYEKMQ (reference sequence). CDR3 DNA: TGTGCCAGCAGCTTAGTATCTGGGACTAACACCATATATTTT. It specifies CASSLVSGTNTIYF.

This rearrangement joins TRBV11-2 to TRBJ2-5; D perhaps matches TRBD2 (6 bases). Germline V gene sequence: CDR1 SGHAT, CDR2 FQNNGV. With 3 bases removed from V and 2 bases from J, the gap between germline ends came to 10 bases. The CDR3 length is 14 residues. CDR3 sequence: CASSFNGGQETQYF. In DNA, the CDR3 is TGTGCCAGCAGCTTCAACGGGGGTCAAGAGACCCAGTACTTC. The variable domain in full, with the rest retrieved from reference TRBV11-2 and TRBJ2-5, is EAGVAQSPRYKIIEKRQSVAFWCNPISGHATLYWYQQILGQGPKLLIQFQNNGVVDDSQLPKDRFSAERLKGVDSTLKIQPAKLEDSAVYLCASSFNGGQETQYFGPGTRLLVL.

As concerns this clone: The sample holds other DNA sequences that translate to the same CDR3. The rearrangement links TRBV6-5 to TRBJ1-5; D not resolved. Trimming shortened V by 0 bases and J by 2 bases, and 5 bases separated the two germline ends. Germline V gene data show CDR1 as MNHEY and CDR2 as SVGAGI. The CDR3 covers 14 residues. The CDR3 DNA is TGTGCCAGCAGTTACTCTAGGGGCAATCAGCCCCAGCATTTT. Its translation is CASSYSRGNQPQHF.